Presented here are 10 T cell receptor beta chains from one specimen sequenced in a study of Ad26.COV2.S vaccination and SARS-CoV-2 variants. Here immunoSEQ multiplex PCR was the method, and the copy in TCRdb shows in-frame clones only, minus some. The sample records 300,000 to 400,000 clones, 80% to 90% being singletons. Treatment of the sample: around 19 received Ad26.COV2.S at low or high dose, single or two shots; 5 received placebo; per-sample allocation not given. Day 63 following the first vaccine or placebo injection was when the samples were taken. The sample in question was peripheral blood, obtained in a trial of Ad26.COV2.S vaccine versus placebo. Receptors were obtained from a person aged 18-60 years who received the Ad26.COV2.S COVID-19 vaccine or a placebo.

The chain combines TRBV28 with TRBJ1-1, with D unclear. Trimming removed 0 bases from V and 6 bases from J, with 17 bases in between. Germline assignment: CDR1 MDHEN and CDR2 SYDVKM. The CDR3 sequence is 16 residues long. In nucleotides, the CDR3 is TGTGCCAGCAGTTTATGGACAATTTCGAAAATCCCTGAAGCTTTCTTT. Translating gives CASSLWTISKIPEAFF.

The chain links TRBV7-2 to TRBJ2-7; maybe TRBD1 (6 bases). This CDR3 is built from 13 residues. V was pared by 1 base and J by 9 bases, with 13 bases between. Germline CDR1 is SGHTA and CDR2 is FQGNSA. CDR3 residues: CASSLDMGAVQYF. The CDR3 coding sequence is TGTGCCAGCAGCTTAGATATGGGGGCAGTGCAGTACTTC.

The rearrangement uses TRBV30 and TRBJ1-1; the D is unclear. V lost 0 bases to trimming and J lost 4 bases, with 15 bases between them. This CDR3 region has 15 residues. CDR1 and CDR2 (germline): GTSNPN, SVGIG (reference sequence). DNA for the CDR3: TGTGCCTGGAGTGTACCGTGGAAAACGTCCACTGAAGCTTTCTTT. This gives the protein CAWSVPWKTSTEAFF.

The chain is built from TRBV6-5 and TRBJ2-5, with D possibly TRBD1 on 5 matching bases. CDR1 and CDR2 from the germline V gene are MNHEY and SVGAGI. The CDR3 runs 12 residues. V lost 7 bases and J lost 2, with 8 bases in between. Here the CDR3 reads CASMAGQETQYF. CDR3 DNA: TGTGCCAGCATGGCAGGGCAAGAGACCCAGTACTTC.

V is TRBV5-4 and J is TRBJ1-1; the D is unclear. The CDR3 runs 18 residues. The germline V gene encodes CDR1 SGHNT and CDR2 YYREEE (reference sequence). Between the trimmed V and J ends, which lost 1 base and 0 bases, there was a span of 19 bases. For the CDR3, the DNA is TGTGCCAGCAGCTTGACATTCATGGCCCAAGCGATGAACACTGAAGCTTTCTTT. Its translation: CASSLTFMAQAMNTEAFF.

The CDR3 region has the DNA TGTGCCTGGAGTGTGGTGACAGTTAATGAAAAACTGTTTTTT. Translated: CAWSVVTVNEKLFF. The genes are TRBV30 and TRBJ1-4; D possibly corresponds to TRBD1 (5 bases). V was clipped by 0 bases and J by 4 bases, with 9 bases between them. The CDR3 is 14 residues long. Germline loops: CDR1 GTSNPN, CDR2 SVGIG (reference sequence).

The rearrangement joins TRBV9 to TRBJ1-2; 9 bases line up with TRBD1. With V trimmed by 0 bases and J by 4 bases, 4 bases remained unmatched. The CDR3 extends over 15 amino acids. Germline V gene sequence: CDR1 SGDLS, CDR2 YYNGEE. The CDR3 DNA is TGTGCCAGCAGCGTAGAACAGGGGGCCGGCTATGGCTACACCTTC. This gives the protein CASSVEQGAGYGYTF.

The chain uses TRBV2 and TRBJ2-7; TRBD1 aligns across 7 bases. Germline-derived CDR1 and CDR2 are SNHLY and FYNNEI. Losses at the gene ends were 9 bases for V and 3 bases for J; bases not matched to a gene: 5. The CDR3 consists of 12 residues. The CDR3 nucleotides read TGTGCCAGTAAAACAGGGGACTACGAGCAGTACTTC. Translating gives CASKTGDYEQYF. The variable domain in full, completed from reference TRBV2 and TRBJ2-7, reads EPEVTQTPSHQVTQMGQEVILRCVPISNHLYFYWYRQILGQKVEFLVSFYNNEISEKSEIFDDQFSVERPDGSNFTLKIRSTKLEDSAMYFCASKTGDYEQYFGPGTRLTVT.

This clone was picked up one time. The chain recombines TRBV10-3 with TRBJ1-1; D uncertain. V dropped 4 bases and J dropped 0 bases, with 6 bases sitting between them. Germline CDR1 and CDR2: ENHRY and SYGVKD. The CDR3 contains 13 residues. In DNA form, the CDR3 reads TGTGCCATCAGTGGGACGGTGAACACTGAAGCTTTCTTT. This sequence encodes CAISGTVNTEAFF.

In nucleotides, the CDR3 is TGTGCCAGTGTTGTGGCCGTCGGGAACTATGGCTACACCTTC. Translation: CASVVAVGNYGYTF. The V gene is TRBV19, the J gene TRBJ1-2, with D unresolved. Germline values: CDR1 LNHDA, CDR2 SQIVND (reference sequence). The CDR3 contains 14 residues. V gave up 8 bases and J gave up 2 bases, with 15 bases separating them.